Below are 23 T cell receptor beta chains sequenced from a single sample in a study of blood T cell repertoires in COVID-19. The data were produced by immunoSEQ multiplex PCR, yet TCRdb's version contains in-frame clones alone and is incomplete. The sample records 45,000 to 55,000 clones, about 83% being singletons. Sequenced sample: peripheral blood. These receptors all stem from an elderly woman with acute or convalescent COVID-19.

The chain joins TRBV7-3 to TRBJ2-3; 8 nucleotides align to TRBD1. Germline values: CDR1 SGHTA, CDR2 FQGTGA. CDR3 length equals 18 residues. The V segment lost 1 base and the J segment 3 bases; nucleotides outside the gene matches: 12. This CDR3 is CASSLSGRGQGSTDTQYF. As DNA, the CDR3 is TGTGCCAGCAGCTTAAGTGGCAGAGGACAGGGATCAACAGATACGCAGTATTTT.

This clone was seen only once. CDR3 coding DNA: TGTGCCAGCCAGAGTAGCGGGGGGCCAAAAACCGGGGAGCTGTTTTTT. It specifies CASQSSGGPKTGELFF. V is TRBV27 and J is TRBJ2-2; 10 nucleotides align to TRBD2. Germline CDR1 and CDR2: MNHEY and SMNVEV (reference sequence). Unmatched junction bases numbered 11, after V lost 8 bases and J lost 5 bases. CDR3 length: 16 residues.

This chain uses TRBV16 with TRBJ1-2; D might be TRBD1 (5 bases). The CDR3 spans 13 residues. The V and J ends lost 1 base and 7 bases respectively, with 10 bases between them. Germline V gene lookup returns CDR1 KGHSY and CDR2 FQNENV. CDR3 residues: CASSQYGGVGYTF. The CDR3 bases are TGTGCCAGCAGCCAATACGGGGGAGTTGGCTACACCTTC.

This clone was counted a single time. The chain joins TRBV7-9 to TRBJ2-5, with 10 positions matching TRBD2. The CDR3 extends over 15 amino acids. Germline assignment: CDR1 SEHNR and CDR2 FQNEAQ (reference sequence). V shed 5 bases and J 3 bases; nucleotides not matched to a gene: 6. CDR3 nucleotide sequence: TGTGCCAGCAGCCGCCTAGGACTAGCGGAAGAGACCCAGTACTTC. It specifies CASSRLGLAEETQYF.

This clone has a single count. The chain links TRBV25-1 to TRBJ2-7; D is perhaps TRBD2 (6 bases). Germline values: CDR1 MGHDK, CDR2 SYGVNS. With 1 base removed from V and 5 bases from J, the gap between germline ends came to 18 bases. The CDR3 covers 16 residues. CDR3 amino acids: CASSELKFRDSNEQYF. CDR3 DNA: TGTGCCAGCAGTGAATTAAAGTTTAGGGACTCGAACGAGCAGTACTTC.

The chain carries TRBV27 and TRBJ2-7, with TRBD2 as a possible D gene (5 bases). The germline V gene encodes CDR1 MNHEY and CDR2 SMNVEV (reference sequence). This CDR3 is built from 16 residues. The ends were cut back, 0 bases at V and 0 bases at J, with 12 bases in the middle. CDR3 DNA sequence: TGTGCCAGCAGTTTATCGAGGGTACTAACCTCCTACGAGCAGTACTTC. Protein: CASSLSRVLTSYEQYF.

This clone was detected once. The V gene is TRBV11-2, the J gene TRBJ1-2; TRBD1 agrees at 7 bases. The V segment lost 7 bases and the J segment 8 bases; nucleotides outside the gene matches: 4. Germline-derived CDR1 and CDR2 are SGHAT and FQNNGV. The CDR3 spans 11 residues. DNA of the CDR3: TGTGCCAGCACCACAGGGGAGGGCTACACCTTC. Amino acids: CASTTGEGYTF.

This chain connects TRBV4-1 to TRBJ2-3; 7 positions match TRBD2. Germline CDR1 is MGHRA and CDR2 is YSYEKL. This CDR3 spans 16 amino acids. V lost 2 bases, J lost 0 bases, and 5 bases stayed unmatched. This chain's CDR3 is CASSQLGGLSTDTQYF. As DNA, the CDR3 is TGCGCCAGCAGCCAATTGGGGGGACTAAGCACAGATACGCAGTATTTT.

The chain couples TRBV7-9 to TRBJ1-2; tentative D call: TRBD1 (6 bases). V shed 6 bases and J shed 3 bases, with 17 bases lying between them. In germline, CDR1 is SEHNR, CDR2 FQNEAQ (reference sequence). The CDR3 length is 15 residues. CDR3 protein: CASSQDQGWDYGYTF. The CDR3 DNA follows: TGTGCCAGCAGTCAGGATCAGGGGTGGGACTATGGCTACACCTTC.

The chain recombines TRBV15 with TRBJ2-3; 7 bases are shared with TRBD2. Germline V lookup: CDR1 LNHNV, CDR2 YYDKDF (reference sequence). CDR3 length: 16 amino acids. Trimming took 1 base from V and 1 from J; bases not matched to a gene: 5. The CDR3 reads CATSRVGGRGTDTQYF. For the CDR3, the DNA is TGTGCCACCAGCAGAGTCGGCGGGAGAGGCACAGATACGCAGTATTTT. Full variable domain (missing parts from reference TRBV15 and TRBJ2-3): DAMVIQNPRYQVTQFGKPVTLSCSQTLNHNVMYWYQQKSSQAPKLLFHYYDKDFNNEADTPDNFQSRRPNTSFCFLDIRSPGLGDTAMYLCATSRVGGRGTDTQYFGPGTRLTVL.

The chain uses TRBV4-2 and TRBJ2-1, with TRBD2 identical over 7 bases. Trimming removed 0 bases from V and 5 bases from J; junction bases left unmatched: 7. The CDR3 runs to 16 residues. Per the germline V gene, CDR1 is LGHNA and CDR2 is YNFKEQ. The CDR3 bases are TGTGCCAGCAGCCAAGACTGGGGGAGGGGAAACAATGAGCAGTTCTTC. Translating gives CASSQDWGRGNNEQFF.

The gene calls are TRBV6-2 or TRBV6-3 and TRBJ1-2; 10 bases align to TRBD1. V trimming: 5 bases; J trimming: 5 bases; junction bases outside the gene matches: 11. The CDR3 has 16 residues. CDR1 MNHEY and CDR2 SVGEGT come from the germline V gene. This CDR3 is CASSQSRDRGKYGYTF. Here the CDR3 DNA reads TGTGCCAGCAGTCAGTCCCGGGACAGGGGTAAATATGGCTACACCTTC.

V usage is TRBV5-5 and J usage is TRBJ1-4; D unresolved. Trimming removed 3 bases at V and 5 bases at J, with 11 bases between. This CDR3 is built from 14 residues. Germline CDR1 and CDR2: SGHKS and YYEKEE (reference sequence). CDR3 residues: CASSYPIGNEKLFF. DNA for the CDR3: TGTGCCAGCAGCTATCCCATCGGGAATGAAAAACTGTTTTTT.

The rearrangement links TRBV9 to TRBJ1-2, with a possible D match to TRBD1 (6 bases). The CDR3 has 14 amino acids. The germline V and J ends were trimmed by 0 bases and 4 bases, with 10 bases remaining between them. Germline values: CDR1 SGDLS, CDR2 YYNGEE. The CDR3: CASSVAQGIYGYTF. Written as DNA, the CDR3 is TGTGCCAGCAGCGTAGCCCAGGGGATCTATGGCTACACCTTC. Variable domain in full (rest from reference TRBV9 and TRBJ1-2): DSGVTQTPKHLITATGQRVTLRCSPRSGDLSVYWYQQSLDQGLQFLIQYYNGEERAKGNILERFSAQQFPDLHSELNLSSLELGDSALYFCASSVAQGIYGYTFGSGTRLTVV.

This sequence joins TRBV11-2 and TRBJ2-7; 8 bases line up with TRBD2. V dropped 3 bases and J dropped 2; count of bases not matched to a gene: 6. Germline V lookup: CDR1 SGHAT, CDR2 FQNNGV. The CDR3 has 15 residues. CDR3 nucleotide sequence: TGTGCCAGCAGCTTGGGCGGGGGGACTACCTACGAGCAGTACTTC. This encodes CASSLGGGTTYEQYF.

The CDR3 DNA reads TGTGCCAGCAGGGTGGGCCACTCGTCTTACAATGAGCAGTTCTTC. Translation gives CASRVGHSSYNEQFF. The chain combines TRBV6-5 with TRBJ2-1; unclear D gene. Germline lookup yields CDR1 MNHEY and CDR2 SVGAGI. Between the trimmed V and J ends, which lost 6 bases and 4 bases, there was a span of 16 bases. The length of the CDR3 is 15 residues.

The rearrangement uses TRBV6-5 and TRBJ1-4, with TRBD1 matching 9 bases. Trimming took 5 bases from V and 8 from J; bases not matched to a gene: 9. The CDR3 consists of 15 residues. In germline, CDR1 is MNHEY, CDR2 SVGAGI. CDR3 DNA sequence: TGTGCCAGCAGTCCTACAGGGGGCCGCGGGGAAAAACTGTTTTTT. This codes for CASSPTGGRGEKLFF.

The V gene is TRBV11-2, the J gene TRBJ1-3; TRBD1 aligns across 9 bases. The CDR3 covers 17 residues. V shed 5 bases, J shed 0 bases, and the junction held 8 bases outside the gene matches. In germline, CDR1 is SGHAT, CDR2 FQNNGV. Here the CDR3 DNA reads TGTGCCAGCAGCCGTTATGGACAGGGGAGCTCTGGAAACACCATATATTTT. Its protein is CASSRYGQGSSGNTIYF. The full variable domain, in which reference TRBV11-2 and TRBJ1-3 provide the parts outside the CDR3, is EAGVAQSPRYKIIEKRQSVAFWCNPISGHATLYWYQQILGQGPKLLIQFQNNGVVDDSQLPKDRFSAERLKGVDSTLKIQPAKLEDSAVYLCASSRYGQGSSGNTIYFGEGSWLTVV.

V is TRBV15 and J is TRBJ1-2, with D unresolved. From germline, CDR1 is LNHNV and CDR2 YYDKDF (reference sequence). The CDR3 consists of 13 residues. V lost 0 bases and J 7 bases, leaving 9 bases between the germline ends. The CDR3 region has the DNA TGTGCCACCAGCAGAGATGGAGGTGGTGGCTACACCTTC. Protein product: CATSRDGGGGYTF.

The rearrangement joins TRBV9 to TRBJ1-2, with D perhaps TRBD1 (6 bases). The length of the CDR3 is 15 residues. The germline V and J ends were trimmed by 1 base and 7 bases, with 17 bases remaining between them. Germline loops: CDR1 SGDLS, CDR2 YYNGEE. CDR3 in DNA: TGTGCCAGCAGCGTAAACCAGGGGTTCGGCATTGGCTACACCTTC. Protein: CASSVNQGFGIGYTF.

The gene calls are TRBV5-6 and TRBJ1-1; D uncertain. The CDR3 runs to 14 residues. Trimming removed 1 base at V and 0 bases at J, with 7 bases between. Germline-derived CDR1 and CDR2 are SGHDT and YYEEEE. CDR3 sequence: CASSLYSVNTEAFF. CDR3 nucleotides: TGTGCCAGCAGCTTGTATTCGGTGAACACTGAAGCTTTCTTT.

This clone has a single count. CDR3 nucleotide sequence: TGTGCCAGCAGCGGATTAGCGGGGGGTCCCTACGAGCAGTACTTC. Translating gives CASSGLAGGPYEQYF. The chain is built from TRBV9 and TRBJ2-7; 10 nucleotides match TRBD2. Trimming removed 3 bases from V and 2 bases from J; junction bases left unmatched: 5. The CDR3 consists of 15 residues. From germline, CDR1 is SGDLS and CDR2 YYNGEE.

V usage is TRBV4-2 and J usage is TRBJ1-5; maybe TRBD1 (5 bases). Trimming took off 4 bases at V and 3 bases at J, with 16 bases between the two ends. This CDR3 contains 16 residues. Germline loops: CDR1 LGHNA, CDR2 YNFKEQ. DNA of the CDR3: TGTGCCAGCAGCCCAGAAGGTCAGGGCTACAATCAGCCCCAGCATTTT. This encodes CASSPEGQGYNQPQHF.